This is a list of T cell receptor beta chains from one sample in a study of synovial regulatory T cells in juvenile arthritis. TCRdb's copy holds only in-frame clones and misses some; the assay was immunoSEQ multiplex PCR. Its table records under 8,000 clones. Sequencing was carried out using Treg cells from blood. These receptors were obtained from a donor aged 2-35 years with juvenile idiopathic arthritis. Each CDR3 is given with its conserved first and last residue. Part of the rows lack a size; the others show once, few, many or a class for expanded clones.

CASNPLGSEQFF,TRBV6-5,TRBJ2-1,.
CASSGQGVYEQYF,TRBV5-1,TRBJ2-7,.
CASSLRAGGPYEQFF,TRBV28,TRBJ2-1,.
CASSSFRNYGYTF,TRBV7-6,TRBJ1-2,.
CASSFTGAEQYF,TRBV7-9,TRBJ2-7,.
CASSDLGLAETQYF,TRBV2,TRBJ2-5,.
CASTIRGGTPPYEQYF,TRBV28,TRBJ2-7,.
CASSEAVYLYGYTF,TRBV2,TRBJ1-2,.
CASSYSTRNPYEQYF,TRBV6-5,TRBJ2-7,.
CASSQGVAQATQYF,TRBV4-3,TRBJ2-5,.
CSALGQTSGELFF,TRBV29-1,TRBJ2-2,.
CASSMRGVWGNQPQHF,TRBV19,TRBJ1-5,.
CASSDTFSPLHF,TRBV27,TRBJ1-6,medium-sized
CSVGGGRGQPQHF,TRBV29-1,TRBJ1-5,.
CASSLFPGGRGGYTF,TRBV28,TRBJ1-2,.
CASSLDATNEKLFF,TRBV5-1,TRBJ1-4,.
CASSVGTGYDQPQHF,TRBV25-1,TRBJ1-5,.
CASSPRTLIGNQPQHF,TRBV28,TRBJ1-5,.
CAIMDKYTDTQYF,TRBV10-3,TRBJ2-3,.
CASSWSGRRTDTQYF,TRBV6-5,TRBJ2-3,.
CASSPASSQGYTF,TRBV18,TRBJ1-2,medium-sized
CASSPLAGYEQYF,TRBV27,TRBJ2-7,.
CSAASTITEAFF,TRBV29-1,TRBJ1-1,.
CASRLAAAYEQYF,TRBV19,TRBJ2-7,.
CASSAKELASGANVLTF,TRBV11-1,TRBJ2-6,.
CASSRKGLAGGNLYNEQFF,TRBV11-2,TRBJ2-1,.
CASSMFLAGGGNEQFF,TRBV19,TRBJ2-1,.
CASSFRAPTTANTGELFF,TRBV5-1,TRBJ2-2,.
CASSFLTSARTGEQYF,TRBV7-9,TRBJ2-7,.
CASSDTRGNTEAFF,TRBV2,TRBJ1-1,.
CASRTLDTQYF,TRBV19,TRBJ2-3,medium-sized
CASSPVASNQPQHF,TRBV6-6,TRBJ1-5,.
CASSSGGPYGYTF,TRBV6-6,TRBJ1-2,.
CASNGYGYTF,TRBV2,TRBJ1-2,medium-sized
CASSFLGQTGPEQYF,TRBV5-4,TRBJ2-7,.
CASSPPLGQGASEAFF,TRBV18,TRBJ1-1,.
CASSRASFTGDRSGNTIYF,TRBV4-2,TRBJ1-3,.
CASSLELAGGADTQYF,TRBV7-2,TRBJ2-3,.
CASRLDGGYGYTF,TRBV6-9,TRBJ1-2,.
CASSPKRDFQETQYF,TRBV7-8,TRBJ2-5,.
CASRYTGVGTEAFF,TRBV27,TRBJ1-1,.
CASSEGGLAGGVTDTQYF,TRBV10-1,TRBJ2-3,medium-sized
CASSDDRYYNEQFF,TRBV7-2,TRBJ2-1,.
CASSHPQGAFYGYTF,TRBV5-4,TRBJ1-2,.
CASSASGRALTDTQYF,TRBV6-1,TRBJ2-3,.
CASSDDITNEKLFF,TRBV6-1,TRBJ1-4,.
CAISEPLVLLAEQFF,TRBV10-3,TRBJ2-1,.